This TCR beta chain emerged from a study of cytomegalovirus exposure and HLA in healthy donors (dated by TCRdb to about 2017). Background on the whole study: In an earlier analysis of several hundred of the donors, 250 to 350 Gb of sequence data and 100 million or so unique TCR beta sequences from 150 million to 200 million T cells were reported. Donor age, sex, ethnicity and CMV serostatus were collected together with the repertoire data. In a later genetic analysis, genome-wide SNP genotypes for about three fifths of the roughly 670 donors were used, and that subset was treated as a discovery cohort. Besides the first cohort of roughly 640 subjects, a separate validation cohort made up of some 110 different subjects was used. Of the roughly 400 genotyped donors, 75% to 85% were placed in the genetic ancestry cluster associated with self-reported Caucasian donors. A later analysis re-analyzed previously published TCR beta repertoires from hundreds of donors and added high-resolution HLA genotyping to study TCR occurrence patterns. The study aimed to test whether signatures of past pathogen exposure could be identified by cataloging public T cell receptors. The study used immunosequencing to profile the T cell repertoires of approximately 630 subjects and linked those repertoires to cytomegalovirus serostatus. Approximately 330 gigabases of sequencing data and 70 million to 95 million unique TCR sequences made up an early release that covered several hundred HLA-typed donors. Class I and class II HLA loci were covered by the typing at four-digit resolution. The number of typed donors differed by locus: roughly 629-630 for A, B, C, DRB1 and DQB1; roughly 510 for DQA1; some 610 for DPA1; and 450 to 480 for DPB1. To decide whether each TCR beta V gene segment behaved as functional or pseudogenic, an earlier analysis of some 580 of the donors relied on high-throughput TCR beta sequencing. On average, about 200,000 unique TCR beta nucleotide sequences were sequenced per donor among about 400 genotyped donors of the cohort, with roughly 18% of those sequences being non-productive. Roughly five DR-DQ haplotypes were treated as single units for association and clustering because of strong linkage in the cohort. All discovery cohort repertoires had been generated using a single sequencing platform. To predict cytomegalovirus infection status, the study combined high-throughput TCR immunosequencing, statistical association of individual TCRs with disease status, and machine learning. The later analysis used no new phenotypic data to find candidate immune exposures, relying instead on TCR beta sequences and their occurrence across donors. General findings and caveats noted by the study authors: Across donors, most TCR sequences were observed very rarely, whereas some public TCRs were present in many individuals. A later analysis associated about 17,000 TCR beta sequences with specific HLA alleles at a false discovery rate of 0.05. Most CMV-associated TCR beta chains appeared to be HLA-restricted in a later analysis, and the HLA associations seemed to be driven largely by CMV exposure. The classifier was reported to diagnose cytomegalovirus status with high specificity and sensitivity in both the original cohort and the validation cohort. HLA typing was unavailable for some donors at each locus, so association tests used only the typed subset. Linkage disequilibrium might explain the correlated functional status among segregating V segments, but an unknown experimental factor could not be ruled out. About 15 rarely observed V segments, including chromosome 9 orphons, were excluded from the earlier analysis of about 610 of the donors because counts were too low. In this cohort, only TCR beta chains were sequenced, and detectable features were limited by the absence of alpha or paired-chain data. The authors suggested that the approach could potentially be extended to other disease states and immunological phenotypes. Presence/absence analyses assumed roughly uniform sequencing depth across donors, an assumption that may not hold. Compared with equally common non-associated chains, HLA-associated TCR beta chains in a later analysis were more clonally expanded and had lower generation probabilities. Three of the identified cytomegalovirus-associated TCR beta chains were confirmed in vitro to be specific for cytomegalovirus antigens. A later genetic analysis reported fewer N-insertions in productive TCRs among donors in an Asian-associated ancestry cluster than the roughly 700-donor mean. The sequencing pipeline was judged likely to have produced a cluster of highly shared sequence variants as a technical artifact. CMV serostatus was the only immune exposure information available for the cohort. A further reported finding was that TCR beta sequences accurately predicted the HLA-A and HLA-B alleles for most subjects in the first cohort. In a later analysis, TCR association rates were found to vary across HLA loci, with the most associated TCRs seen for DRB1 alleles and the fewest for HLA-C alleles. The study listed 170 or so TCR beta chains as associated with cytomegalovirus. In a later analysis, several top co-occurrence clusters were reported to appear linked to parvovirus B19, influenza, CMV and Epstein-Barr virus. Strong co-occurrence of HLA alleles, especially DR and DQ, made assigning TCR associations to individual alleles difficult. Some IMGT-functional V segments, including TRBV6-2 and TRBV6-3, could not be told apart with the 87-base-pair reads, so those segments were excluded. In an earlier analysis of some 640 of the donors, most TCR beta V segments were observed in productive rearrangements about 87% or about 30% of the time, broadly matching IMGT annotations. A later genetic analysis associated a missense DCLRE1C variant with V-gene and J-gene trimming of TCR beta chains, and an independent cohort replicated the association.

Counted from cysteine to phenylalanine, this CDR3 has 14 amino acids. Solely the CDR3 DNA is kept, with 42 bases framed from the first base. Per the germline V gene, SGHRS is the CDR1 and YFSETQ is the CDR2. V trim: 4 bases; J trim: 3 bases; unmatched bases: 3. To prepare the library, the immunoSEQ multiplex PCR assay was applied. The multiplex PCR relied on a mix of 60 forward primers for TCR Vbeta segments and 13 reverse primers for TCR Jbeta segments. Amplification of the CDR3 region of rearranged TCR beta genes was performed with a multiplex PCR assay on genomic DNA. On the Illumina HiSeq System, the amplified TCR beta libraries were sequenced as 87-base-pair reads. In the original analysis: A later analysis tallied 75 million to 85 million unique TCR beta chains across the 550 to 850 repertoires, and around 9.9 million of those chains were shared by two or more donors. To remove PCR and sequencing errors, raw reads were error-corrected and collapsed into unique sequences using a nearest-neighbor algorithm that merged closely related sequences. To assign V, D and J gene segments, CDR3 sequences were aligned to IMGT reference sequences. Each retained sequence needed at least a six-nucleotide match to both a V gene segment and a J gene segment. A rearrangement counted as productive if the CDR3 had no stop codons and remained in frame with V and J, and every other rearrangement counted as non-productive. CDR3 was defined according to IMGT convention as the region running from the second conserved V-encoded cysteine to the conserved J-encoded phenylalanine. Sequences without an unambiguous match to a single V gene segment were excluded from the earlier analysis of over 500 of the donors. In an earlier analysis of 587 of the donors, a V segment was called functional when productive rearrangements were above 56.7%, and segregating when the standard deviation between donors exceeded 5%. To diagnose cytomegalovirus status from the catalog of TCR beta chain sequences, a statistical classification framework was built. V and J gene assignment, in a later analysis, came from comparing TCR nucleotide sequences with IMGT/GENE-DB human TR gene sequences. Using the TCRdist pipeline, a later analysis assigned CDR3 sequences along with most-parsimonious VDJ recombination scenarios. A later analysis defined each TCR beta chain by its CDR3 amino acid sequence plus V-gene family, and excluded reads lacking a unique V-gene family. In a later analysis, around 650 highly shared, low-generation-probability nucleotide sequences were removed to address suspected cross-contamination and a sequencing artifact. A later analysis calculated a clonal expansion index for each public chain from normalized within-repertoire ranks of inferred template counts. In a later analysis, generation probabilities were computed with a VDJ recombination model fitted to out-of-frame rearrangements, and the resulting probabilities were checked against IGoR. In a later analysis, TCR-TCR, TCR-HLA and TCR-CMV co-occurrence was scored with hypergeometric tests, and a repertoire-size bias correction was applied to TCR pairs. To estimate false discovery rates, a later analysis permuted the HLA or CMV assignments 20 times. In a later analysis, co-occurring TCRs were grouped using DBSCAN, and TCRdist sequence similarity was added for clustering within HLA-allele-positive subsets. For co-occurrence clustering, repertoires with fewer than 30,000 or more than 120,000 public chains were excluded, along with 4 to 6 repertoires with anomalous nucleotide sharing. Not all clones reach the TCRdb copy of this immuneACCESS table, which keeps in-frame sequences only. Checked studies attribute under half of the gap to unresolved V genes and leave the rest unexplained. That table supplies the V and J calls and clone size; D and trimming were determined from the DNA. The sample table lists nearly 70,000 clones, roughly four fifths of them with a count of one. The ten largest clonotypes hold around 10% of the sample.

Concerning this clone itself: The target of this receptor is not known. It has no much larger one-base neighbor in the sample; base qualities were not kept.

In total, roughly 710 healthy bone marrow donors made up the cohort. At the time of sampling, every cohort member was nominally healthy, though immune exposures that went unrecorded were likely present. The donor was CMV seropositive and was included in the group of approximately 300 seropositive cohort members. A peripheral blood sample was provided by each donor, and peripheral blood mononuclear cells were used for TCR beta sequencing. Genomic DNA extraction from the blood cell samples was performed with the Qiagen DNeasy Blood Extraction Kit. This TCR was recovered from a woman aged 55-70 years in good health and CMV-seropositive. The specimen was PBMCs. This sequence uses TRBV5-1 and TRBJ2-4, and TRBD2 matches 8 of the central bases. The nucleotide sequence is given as TGCGCCAGCAGCCCCGGGGGGGACAAAAACATTCAGTACTTC. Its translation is CASSPGGDKNIQYF.